These 11 T cell receptor beta chains share one sample of origin, sequenced in a study of T cells after yellow fever vaccination. One entry per CDR3 protein results from TCRdb running MiXCR on the 5' RACE reads. The sample contains tens of thousands of distinct CDR3 sequences, roughly a tenth of which appear only once. Sequencing used PBMCs, either bulk or a sorted T-cell subset (CD4+, CD8+, memory, or dextramer-sorted; not recorded which), obtained more than 13 days after the first yellow fever vaccination. Receptor source: a man younger than 35 who received the YFV17D yellow fever vaccine.

This clonotype was detected many times. The genes are TRBV12-3 or TRBV12-4 and TRBJ1-1; D call uncertain. The CDR3 covers 15 residues. V shed 6 bases and J shed 3 bases, with 17 bases lying between them. The DNA for the CDR3 is TGTGCCAGCAGCCAAAGAGCAAAACGGGACACTGAAGCTTTCTTT. Its translation is CASSQRAKRDTEAFF.

The sample holds many counts of this clonotype. The rearrangement uses TRBV24-1 and TRBJ1-2; TRBD1 is a possible D gene (5 bases). V shed 4 bases and J shed 4 bases, with 9 bases lying between them. Per the germline V gene, CDR1 is KGHDR and CDR2 is SFDVKD. The CDR3 length is 13 residues. Here the CDR3 reads CATSDGTGYGYTF. The CDR3, as DNA: TGTGCCACCAGTGACGGTACAGGCTATGGCTACACCTTC.

This clonotype was found many times. The rearrangement joins TRBV2 to TRBJ2-1; perhaps D is TRBD1 or TRBD2 (5 bases each). Germline lookup yields CDR1 SNHLY and CDR2 FYNNEI. CDR3 size: 12 residues. V gave up 6 bases and J gave up 5 bases, with 8 bases separating them. The CDR3 here is CASSGDDNEQFF. The CDR3 DNA sequence: TGTGCCAGCAGCGGGGACGACAATGAGCAGTTCTTC. Complete variable domain (other parts from reference TRBV2 and TRBJ2-1): EPEVTQTPSHQVTQMGQEVILRCVPISNHLYFYWYRQILGQKVEFLVSFYNNEISEKSEIFDDQFSVERPDGSNFTLKIRSTKLEDSAMYFCASSGDDNEQFFGPGTRLTVL.

This clonotype was observed at least ten times. Germline is not matched at one junction end, which may reflect a read error. The chain employs TRBV20-1 and TRBJ1-2; D gene ambiguous. From germline, CDR1 is DFQATT and CDR2 SNEGSKA (reference sequence). This CDR3 has 12 amino acids. The CDR3 protein is CSARVLSGAAFF. The CDR3 nucleotides are TGCAGTGCTAGAGTACTCTCGGGCGCCGCATTCTTC.

The table lists this clonotype with many counts. J is TRBJ1-1 and V is TRBV19; 9 nucleotides line up with TRBD1. There are 13 residues in the CDR3. Germline V gives CDR1 LNHDA, CDR2 SQIVND (reference sequence). J lost 11 bases, V lost 5 bases, and 9 bases had no gene match. CDR3 residues: CASSYATGQGAFF. For the CDR3, the DNA is TGTGCCAGTAGTTACGCGACTGGACAGGGGGCTTTCTTT. Filled out from reference TRBV19 and TRBJ1-1, the complete variable domain reads DGGITQSPKYLFRKEGQNVTLSCEQNLNHDAMYWYRQDPGQGLRLIYYSQIVNDFQKGDIAEGYSVSREKKESFPLTVTSAQKNPTAFYLCASSYATGQGAFFGQGTRLTVV.

Concerning this clonotype itself: A junction end diverges from the germline sequence, so it may reflect a read error. The genes are TRBV5-8 and TRBJ2-2; D unresolved. This CDR3 is built from 16 residues. Germline V gives CDR1 SGHTS, CDR2 YDEGEE. The CDR3 DNA reads as TGTGCCATCAGCTTGGGTCCCCCCTGCAACACCGGGGAGCTGTTTTTT. Protein product: CAISLGPPCNTGELFF.

This clonotype came up many times. The chain combines TRBV5-1 with TRBJ1-1; no firm D call. Trimming removed 4 bases from V and 0 bases from J, with 19 bases in between. This CDR3 spans 17 amino acids. CDR1 and CDR2 from the germline V gene are SGHRS and YFSETQ. CDR3 in amino acids: CASSPLPWTGMNTEAFF. In nucleotides, the CDR3 is TGCGCCAGCAGCCCACTTCCATGGACGGGCATGAACACTGAAGCTTTCTTT. The whole variable domain, remainder taken from reference TRBV5-1 and TRBJ1-1, is KAGVTQTPRYLIKTRGQQVTLSCSPISGHRSVSWYQQTPGQGLQFLFEYFSETQRNKGNFPGRFSGRQFSNSRSEMNVSTLELGDSALYLCASSPLPWTGMNTEAFFGQGTRLTVV.

This clonotype was recorded at least ten times. V usage is TRBV10-3 and J usage is TRBJ2-7; weak D call: TRBD1 (6 bases). Trimming pared 8 bases from V and 2 bases from J, leaving 13 bases between. Germline CDR1 and CDR2: ENHRY and SYGVKD. The CDR3 length is 13 residues. CDR3 bases: TGTGCCATCTTAGGTGAGGGGGCCTACGAGCAGTACTTC. This codes for CAILGEGAYEQYF.

This clonotype was counted ten times or more. The chain uses TRBV6-5 and TRBJ1-2; D remains ambiguous. Trimming removed 2 bases at V and 6 bases at J, with 13 bases between. CDR3 length: 14 amino acids. CDR1 MNHEY and CDR2 SVGAGI come from the germline V gene. DNA for the CDR3: TGTGCCAGCAGTTACGTTCAGGCCCTAGATGGCTACACCTTC. Its translation is CASSYVQALDGYTF.

This clonotype was seen many times. The CDR3 coding sequence is TGCGCCAGCAGTTTTAACGGGAACACTGAAGCTTTCTTT. Residues: CASSFNGNTEAFF. J is TRBJ1-1 and V is TRBV10-1; D is undetermined. This CDR3 is built from 13 residues. The ends were cut back, 5 bases at V and 1 base at J, with 8 bases in the middle. The germline V gene has CDR1 WNHNN and CDR2 SYGVQD (reference sequence).

This clonotype was seen more than once but under ten times. J is TRBJ2-3 and V is TRBV6-5, with D possibly being TRBD1 (6 bases). V lost 6 bases and J 5 bases, leaving 9 bases between the germline ends. The germline V gene has CDR1 MNHEY and CDR2 SVGAGI. CDR3 length: 12 residues. The CDR3, as DNA: TGTGCCAGCAGACGAGGGGGAGATACGCAGTATTTT. Its translation: CASRRGGDTQYF.